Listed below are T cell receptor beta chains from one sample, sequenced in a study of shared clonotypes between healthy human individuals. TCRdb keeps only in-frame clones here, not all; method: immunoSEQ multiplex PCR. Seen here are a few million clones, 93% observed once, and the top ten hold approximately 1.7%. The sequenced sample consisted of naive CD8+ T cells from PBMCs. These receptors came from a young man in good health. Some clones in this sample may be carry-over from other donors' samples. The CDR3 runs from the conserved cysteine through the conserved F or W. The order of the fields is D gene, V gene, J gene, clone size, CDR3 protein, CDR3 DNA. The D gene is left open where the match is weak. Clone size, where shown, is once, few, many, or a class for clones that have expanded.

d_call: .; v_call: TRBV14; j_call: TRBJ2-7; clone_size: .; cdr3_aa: CASSSKPYVGTNPYEQYF; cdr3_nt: TGTGCCAGCAGCTCCAAGCCGTATGTCGGAACCAACCCTTACGAGCAGTACTTC
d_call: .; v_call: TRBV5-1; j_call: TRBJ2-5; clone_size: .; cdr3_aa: CASAGGETQYF; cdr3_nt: TGCGCCAGCGCCGGGGGAGAGACCCAGTACTTC
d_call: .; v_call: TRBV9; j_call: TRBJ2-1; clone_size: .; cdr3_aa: CASSVGTAYNEQFF; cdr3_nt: TGTGCCAGCAGCGTAGGGACAGCGTACAATGAGCAGTTCTTC
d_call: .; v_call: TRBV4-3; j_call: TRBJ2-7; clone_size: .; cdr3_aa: CASSQLTGGHEQYF; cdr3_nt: TGCGCCAGCAGCCAATTGACAGGTGGACACGAGCAGTACTTC
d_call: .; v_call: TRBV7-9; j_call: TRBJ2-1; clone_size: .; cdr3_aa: CASRQGNEQFF; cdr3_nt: TGTGCCAGCAGGCAGGGTAATGAGCAGTTCTTC
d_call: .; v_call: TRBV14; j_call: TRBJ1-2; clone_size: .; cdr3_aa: CASSQDWAGYGYTF; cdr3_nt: TGTGCCAGCAGCCAAGATTGGGCCGGCTATGGCTACACCTTC
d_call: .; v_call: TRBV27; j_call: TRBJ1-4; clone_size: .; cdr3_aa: CASSNRDGYPTNEKLFF; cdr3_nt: TGTGCCAGCAGTAACCGGGACGGATACCCAACTAATGAAAAACTGTTTTTT
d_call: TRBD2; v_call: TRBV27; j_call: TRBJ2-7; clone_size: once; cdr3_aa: CASSLSFGLAGTRYEQYF; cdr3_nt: TGTGCCAGCAGTTTATCGTTTGGACTAGCGGGAACAAGATACGAGCAGTACTTC
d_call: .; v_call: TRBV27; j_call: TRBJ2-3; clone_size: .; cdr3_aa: CASRAGGAPDTQYF; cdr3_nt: TGTGCCAGCAGGGCCGGGGGCGCGCCAGATACGCAGTATTTT
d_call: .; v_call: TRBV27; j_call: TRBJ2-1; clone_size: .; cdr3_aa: CASSFLRDNEQFF; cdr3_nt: TGTGCCAGCAGTTTTCTACGCGACAATGAGCAGTTCTTC
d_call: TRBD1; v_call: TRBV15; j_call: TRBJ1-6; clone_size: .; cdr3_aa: CATSRRTGVNSPLHF; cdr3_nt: TGTGCCACCAGCCGAAGGACAGGGGTAAATTCACCCCTCCACTTT
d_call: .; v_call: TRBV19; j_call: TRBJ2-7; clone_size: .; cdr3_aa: CASSIDASYEQYF; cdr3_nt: TGTGCCAGTAGTATAGACGCCTCCTACGAGCAGTACTTC
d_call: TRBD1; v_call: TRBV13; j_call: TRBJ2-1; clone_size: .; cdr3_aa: CASSLVGQAYNEQFF; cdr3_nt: TGTGCCAGCAGCTTAGTGGGACAGGCCTACAATGAGCAGTTCTTC
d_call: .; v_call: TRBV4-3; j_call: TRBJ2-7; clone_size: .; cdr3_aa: CASSYGTGSYEQYF; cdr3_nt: TGCGCCAGCAGCTACGGGACTGGCTCCTACGAGCAGTACTTC
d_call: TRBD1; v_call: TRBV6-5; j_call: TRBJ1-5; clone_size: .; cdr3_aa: CASSSDRAINQPQHF; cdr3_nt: TGTGCCAGCAGTTCAGACAGGGCTATCAATCAGCCCCAGCATTTT
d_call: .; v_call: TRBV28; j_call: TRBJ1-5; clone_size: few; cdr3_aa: CASSPGQPQHF; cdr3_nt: TGTGCCAGCAGCCCCGGACAGCCCCAGCATTTT
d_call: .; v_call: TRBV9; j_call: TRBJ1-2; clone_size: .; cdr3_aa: CASSGPGGDYGYTF; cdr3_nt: TGTGCCAGCAGCGGCCCGGGGGGCGACTATGGCTACACCTTC
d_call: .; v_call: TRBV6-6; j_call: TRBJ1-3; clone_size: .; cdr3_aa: CASSYSGLDTIYF; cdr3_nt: TGTGCCAGCAGTTACTCGGGGTTGGACACCATATATTTT
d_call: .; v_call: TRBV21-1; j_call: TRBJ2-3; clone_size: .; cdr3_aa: CASSSPGTGGTDTQYF; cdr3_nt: TGTGCCAGCAGCTCCCCCGGGACAGGTGGAACAGATACGCAGTATTTT
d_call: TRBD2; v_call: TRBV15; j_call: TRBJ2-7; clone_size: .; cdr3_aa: CATEEGSGTSEQYF; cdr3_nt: TGTGCCACGGAGGAGGGTAGCGGGACGTCCGAGCAGTACTTC
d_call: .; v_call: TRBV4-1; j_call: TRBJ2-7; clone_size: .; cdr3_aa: CASSQVDRGSYEQYF; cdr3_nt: TGCGCCAGCAGCCAAGTGGACCGAGGGTCCTACGAGCAGTACTTC
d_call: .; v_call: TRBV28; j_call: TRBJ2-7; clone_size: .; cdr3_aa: CASSSPGYHEQYF; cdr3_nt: TGTGCCAGCAGTTCCCCAGGGTACCACGAGCAGTACTTC
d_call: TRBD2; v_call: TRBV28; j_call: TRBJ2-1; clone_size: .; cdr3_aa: CASSSKRERSYNEQFF; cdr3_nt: TGTGCCAGCAGTTCTAAGCGGGAGAGGTCCTACAATGAGCAGTTCTTC
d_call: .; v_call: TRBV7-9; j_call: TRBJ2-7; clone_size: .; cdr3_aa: CASSLGQWEQYF; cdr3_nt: TGTGCCAGCAGCTTAGGACAGTGGGAGCAGTACTTC
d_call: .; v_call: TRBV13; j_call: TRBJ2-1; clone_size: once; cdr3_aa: CASSLEVSEQFF; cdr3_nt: TGTGCCAGCAGCTTAGAGGTCAGTGAGCAGTTCTTC
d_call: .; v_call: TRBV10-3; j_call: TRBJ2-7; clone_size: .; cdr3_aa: CAIRGPESYEQYF; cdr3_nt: TGTGCCATCAGGGGACCGGAATCCTACGAGCAGTACTTC
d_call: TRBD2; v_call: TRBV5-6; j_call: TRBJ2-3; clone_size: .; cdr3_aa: CASSPGTSRTDTQYF; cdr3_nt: TGTGCCAGCAGCCCCGGGACTAGTCGTACAGATACGCAGTATTTT
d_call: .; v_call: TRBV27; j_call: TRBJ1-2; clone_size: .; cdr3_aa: CASSFRGVYGYTF; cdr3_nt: TGTGCCAGCAGTTTCAGAGGGGTCTATGGCTACACCTTC
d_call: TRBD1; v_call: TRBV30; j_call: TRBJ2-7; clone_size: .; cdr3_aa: CAWSPTRDREPPQYF; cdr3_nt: TGTGCCTGGAGTCCTACTCGGGACAGGGAACCCCCGCAGTACTTC
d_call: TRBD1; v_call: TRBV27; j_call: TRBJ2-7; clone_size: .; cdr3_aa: CASSWDRAAEQYF; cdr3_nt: TGTGCCAGCAGTTGGGACAGGGCCGCCGAGCAGTACTTC
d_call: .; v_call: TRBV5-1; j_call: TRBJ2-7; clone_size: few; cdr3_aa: CASSLASSYEQYF; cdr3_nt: TGCGCCAGCAGCTTGGCCAGCTCCTACGAGCAGTACTTC
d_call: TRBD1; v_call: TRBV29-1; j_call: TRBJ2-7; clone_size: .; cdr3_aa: CSVEAPRQGTYEQYF; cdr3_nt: TGCAGCGTTGAAGCGCCGAGACAGGGGACCTACGAGCAGTACTTC
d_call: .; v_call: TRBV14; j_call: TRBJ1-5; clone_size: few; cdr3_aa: CASSQNNNQPQHF; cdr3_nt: TGTGCCAGCAGCCAGAACAACAATCAGCCCCAGCATTTT
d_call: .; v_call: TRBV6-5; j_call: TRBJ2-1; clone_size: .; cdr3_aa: CASSYGFGLSYNEQFF; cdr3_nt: TGTGCCAGCAGTTACGGTTTTGGGTTATCCTACAATGAGCAGTTCTTC
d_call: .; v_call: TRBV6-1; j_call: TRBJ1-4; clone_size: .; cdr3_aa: CASSIRTLNEKLFF; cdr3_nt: TGTGCCAGCAGTATCAGGACGCTAAATGAAAAACTGTTTTTT
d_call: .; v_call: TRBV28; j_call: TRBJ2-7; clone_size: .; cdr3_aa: CASSLSDRVHEQYF; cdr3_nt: TGTGCCAGCAGTTTATCGGACAGAGTACACGAGCAGTACTTC
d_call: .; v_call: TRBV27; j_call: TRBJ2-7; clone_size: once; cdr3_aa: CASRTGIEQYF; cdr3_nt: TGTGCCAGCAGGACAGGTATCGAGCAGTACTTC
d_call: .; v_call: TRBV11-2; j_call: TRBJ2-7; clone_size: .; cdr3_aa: CASSSGLGGHEQYF; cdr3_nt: TGTGCCAGCAGCTCGGGCCTCGGAGGACACGAGCAGTACTTC
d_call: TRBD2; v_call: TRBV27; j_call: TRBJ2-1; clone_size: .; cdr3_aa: CASSSWTSGSSYNEQFF; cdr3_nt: TGTGCCAGCAGTTCCTGGACTAGCGGGAGTTCCTACAATGAGCAGTTCTTC
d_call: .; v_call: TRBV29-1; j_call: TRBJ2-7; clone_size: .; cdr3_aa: CSAQTGPYYEQYF; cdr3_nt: TGCAGCGCTCAGACCGGGCCCTACTACGAGCAGTACTTC
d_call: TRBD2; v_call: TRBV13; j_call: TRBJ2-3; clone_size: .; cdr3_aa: CASSLPNSAPGLAADTQYF; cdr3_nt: TGTGCCAGCAGCTTACCCAATTCGGCACCAGGACTAGCTGCAGATACGCAGTATTTT
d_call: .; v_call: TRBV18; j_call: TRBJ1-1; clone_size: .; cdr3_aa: CASSPRPDSWTEAFF; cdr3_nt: TGTGCCAGCTCACCACGTCCGGATTCATGGACTGAAGCTTTCTTT
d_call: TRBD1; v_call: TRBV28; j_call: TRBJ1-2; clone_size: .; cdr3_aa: CASSSPDRGITNYGYTF; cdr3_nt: TGTGCCAGCAGTTCCCCCGACAGGGGCATTACCAATTATGGCTACACCTTC
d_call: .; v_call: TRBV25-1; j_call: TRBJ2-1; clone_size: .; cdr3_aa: CASNPGSGEQFF; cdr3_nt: TGTGCCAGCAACCCCGGGAGCGGTGAGCAGTTCTTC
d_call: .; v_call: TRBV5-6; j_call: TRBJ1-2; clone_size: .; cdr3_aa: CASTPAWQSTNYGYTF; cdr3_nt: TGTGCCAGCACCCCAGCATGGCAGAGTACTAACTATGGCTACACCTTC
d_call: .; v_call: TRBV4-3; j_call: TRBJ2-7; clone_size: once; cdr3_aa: CASSQGLNYEQYF; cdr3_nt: TGCGCCAGCAGCCAAGGTCTGAACTACGAGCAGTACTTC
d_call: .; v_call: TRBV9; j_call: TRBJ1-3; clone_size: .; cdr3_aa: CASRPPASGNTIYF; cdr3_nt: TGTGCCAGCAGACCACCGGCCTCTGGAAACACCATATATTTT
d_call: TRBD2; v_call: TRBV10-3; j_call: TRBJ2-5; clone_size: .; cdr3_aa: CATRAGEETQYF; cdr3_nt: TGTGCCACGAGAGCGGGAGAGGAGACCCAGTACTTC
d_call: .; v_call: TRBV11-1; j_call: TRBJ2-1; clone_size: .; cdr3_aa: CASSLLRDSPSYNEQFF; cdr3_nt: TGTGCCAGCAGCTTATTGAGAGACTCACCGTCCTACAATGAGCAGTTCTTC
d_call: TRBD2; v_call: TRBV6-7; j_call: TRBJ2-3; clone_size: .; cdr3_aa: CASSTPTSGRKDCTDTQYF; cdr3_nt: TGTGCCAGCAGTACCCCTACTAGCGGGAGGAAGGATTGCACAGATACGCAGTATTTT
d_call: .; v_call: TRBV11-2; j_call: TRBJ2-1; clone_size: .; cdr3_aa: CASSLVATGYNEQFF; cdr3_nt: TGTGCCAGCAGCTTAGTGGCGACAGGCTACAATGAGCAGTTCTTC
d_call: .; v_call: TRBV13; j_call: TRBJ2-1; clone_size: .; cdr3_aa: CASSLGDSRYNEQFF; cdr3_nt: TGTGCCAGCAGCTTAGGCGACAGCCGATACAATGAGCAGTTCTTC
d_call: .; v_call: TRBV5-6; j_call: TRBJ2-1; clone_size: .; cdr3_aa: CASSAGQRLSSYNEQFF; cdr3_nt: TGTGCCAGCAGCGCCGGACAGAGACTAAGCTCCTACAATGAGCAGTTCTTC
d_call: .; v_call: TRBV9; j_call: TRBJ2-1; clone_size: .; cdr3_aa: CASSVIGRGNEQFF; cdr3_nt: TGTGCCAGCAGCGTAATCGGGAGAGGCAATGAGCAGTTCTTC